The source of this T cell receptor (beta chain) is a study of T cell clones after liver transplantation. Trimming left V 3 bases short and J 2 bases short, with 7 bases between. Germline V gene data show CDR1 as ENHRY and CDR2 as SYGVKD. This CDR3 is 13 amino acids long. Thawed unstimulated PBMCs were FACS-sorted by CD3, CD4 and CD8 into two populations. Only in-frame clones appear in the TCRdb table, and some are missing; sequencing was by immunoSEQ multiplex PCR. The profile shows some 120,000 clones, over 75% of them singletons. Sequences were derived from CD4+ T cells from blood, sampled 12 months after liver transplant. V and J are TRBV10-3 and TRBJ2-5; D gene ambiguous. The source is a human patient who received a liver transplant. Some of the T cells may derive from the graft donor. This CDR3 reads CAISDTKQETQYF. The CDR3 DNA reads as TGTGCCATCAGTGACACTAAACAAGAGACCCAGTACTTC.